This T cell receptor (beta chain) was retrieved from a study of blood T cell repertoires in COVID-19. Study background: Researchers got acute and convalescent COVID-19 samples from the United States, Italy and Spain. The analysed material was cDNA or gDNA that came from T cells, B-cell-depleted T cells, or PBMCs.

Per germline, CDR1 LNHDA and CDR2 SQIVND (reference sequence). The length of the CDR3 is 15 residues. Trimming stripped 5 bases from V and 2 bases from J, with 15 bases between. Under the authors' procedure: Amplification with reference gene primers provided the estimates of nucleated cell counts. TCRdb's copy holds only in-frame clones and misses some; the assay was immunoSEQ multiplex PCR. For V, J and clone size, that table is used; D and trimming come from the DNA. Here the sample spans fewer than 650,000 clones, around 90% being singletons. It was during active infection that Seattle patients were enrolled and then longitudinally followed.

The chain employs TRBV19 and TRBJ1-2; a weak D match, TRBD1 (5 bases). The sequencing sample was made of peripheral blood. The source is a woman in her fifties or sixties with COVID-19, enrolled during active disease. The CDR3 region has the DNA TGTGCCAGTAGTCGAGGAGGGGTTCGAAACTATGGCTACACCTTC. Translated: CASSRGGVRNYGYTF. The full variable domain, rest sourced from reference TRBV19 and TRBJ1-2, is DGGITQSPKYLFRKEGQNVTLSCEQNLNHDAMYWYRQDPGQGLRLIYYSQIVNDFQKGDIAEGYSVSREKKESFPLTVTSAQKNPTAFYLCASSRGGVRNYGYTFGSGTRLTVV.